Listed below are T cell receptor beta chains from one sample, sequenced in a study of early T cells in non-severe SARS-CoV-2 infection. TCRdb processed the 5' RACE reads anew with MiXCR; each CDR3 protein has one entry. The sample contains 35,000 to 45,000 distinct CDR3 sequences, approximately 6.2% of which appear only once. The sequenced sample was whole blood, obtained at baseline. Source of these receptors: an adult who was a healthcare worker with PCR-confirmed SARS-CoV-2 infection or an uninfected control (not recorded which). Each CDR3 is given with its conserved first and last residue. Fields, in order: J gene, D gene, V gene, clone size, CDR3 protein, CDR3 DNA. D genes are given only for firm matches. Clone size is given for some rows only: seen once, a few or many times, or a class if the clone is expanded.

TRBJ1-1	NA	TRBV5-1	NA	CASKGGLPLNTEAFF	TGCGCCAGCAAGGGGGGCCTACCGTTGAACACTGAAGCTTTCTTT
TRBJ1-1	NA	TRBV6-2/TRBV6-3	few	CASRTSTGMAFF	TGTGCCAGCAGAACAAGCACAGGGATGGCTTTCTTT
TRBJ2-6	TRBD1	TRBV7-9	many	CASSTRQGLSGANVLTF	TGTGCCAGCAGCACTAGACAGGGGCTCTCTGGGGCCAACGTCCTGACTTTC
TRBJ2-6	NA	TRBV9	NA	CASSESPRRGSGANVLTF	TGTGCCAGCAGCGAGTCCCCGCGAAGGGGCTCTGGGGCCAACGTCCTGACTTTC
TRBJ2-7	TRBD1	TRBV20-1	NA	CSARDPGGLYEQYF	TGCAGTGCTAGAGATCCAGGGGGCCTCTACGAGCAGTACTTC
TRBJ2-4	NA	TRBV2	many	CASSPLDNFAKNIQYF	TGTGCCAGCAGCCCGCTCGACAATTTTGCCAAAAACATTCAGTACTTC
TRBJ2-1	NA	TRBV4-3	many	CASSQAAGLGYNEQFF	TGCGCCAGCAGCCAAGCGGCGGGTCTGGGGTACAATGAGCAGTTCTTC
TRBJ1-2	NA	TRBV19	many	CASTGRPYGYTF	TGTGCCAGTACGGGGCGGCCTTATGGCTACACCTTC
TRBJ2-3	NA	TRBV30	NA	CAWSATPPGRQYF	TGTGCCTGGAGTGCGACGCCCCCGGGGAGGCAGTATTTT
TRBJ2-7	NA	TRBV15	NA	CVTSRNAGGVYEQYF	TGTGTCACCAGCAGAAACGCTGGGGGAGTATACGAGCAGTACTTC
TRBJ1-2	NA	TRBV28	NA	CATQTVHNHYGYTF	TGTGCCACCCAGACGGTCCATAACCACTATGGCTACACCTTC
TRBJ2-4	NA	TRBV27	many	CASSFAGMNIQYF	TGTGCCAGCAGTTTCGCGGGGATGAACATTCAGTACTTC
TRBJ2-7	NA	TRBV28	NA	CASSRTVPTRQYF	TGTGCCAGCAGTCGGACAGTCCCTACGAGGCAGTACTTC
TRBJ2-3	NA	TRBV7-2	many	CASSLDEGTQYF	TGTGCCAGCAGCTTAGACGAGGGTACGCAGTATTTT
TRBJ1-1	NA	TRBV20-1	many	CSARDNGRSDTEAFF	TGCAGTGCTAGAGACAACGGCCGAAGTGACACTGAAGCTTTCTTT
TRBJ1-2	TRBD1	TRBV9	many	CASSVEDRGRDGYTF	TGTGCCAGCAGCGTCGAGGACAGGGGACGGGATGGCTACACCTTC
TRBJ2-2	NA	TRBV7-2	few	CASSLPRASGTGELFF	TGTGCCAGCAGCTTACCCCGGGCCTCGGGCACCGGGGAGCTGTTTTTT
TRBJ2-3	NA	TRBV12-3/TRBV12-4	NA	CASFLGGASTDTQYF	TGTGCCAGCTTCCTTGGCGGGGCTAGCACAGATACGCAGTATTTT
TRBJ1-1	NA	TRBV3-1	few	CASSQAGLTEAFF	TGTGCCAGCAGCCAAGCAGGGCTCACTGAAGCTTTCTTT
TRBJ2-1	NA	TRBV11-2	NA	CASSLLEGQAYNEQFF	TGTGCCAGCAGCTTATTGGAAGGACAAGCATACAATGAGCAGTTCTTC
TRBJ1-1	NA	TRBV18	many	CASSPDGEAFF	TGTGCCAGCTCACCTGACGGCGAAGCTTTCTTT
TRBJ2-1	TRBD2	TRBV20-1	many	CSNKASGSYNEQFF	TGCAGTAACAAGGCTAGCGGGTCCTACAATGAGCAGTTCTTC
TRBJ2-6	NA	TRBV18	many	CASSPWSSGANVLTF	TGTGCCAGCTCACCATGGAGCTCTGGGGCCAACGTCCTGACTTTC
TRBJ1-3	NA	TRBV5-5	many	CASSLGVRTTLSSGNTIYF	TGTGCCAGCAGCTTGGGGGTCCGGACCACCTTAAGCTCTGGAAACACCATATATTTT
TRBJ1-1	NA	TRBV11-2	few	CASSRTRSGSEAFF	TGTGCCAGCAGCAGAACGAGGTCAGGATCTGAAGCTTTCTTT
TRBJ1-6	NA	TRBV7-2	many	CASSLALRSYNSPLHF	TGTGCCAGCAGCTTAGCCCTACGCAGCTATAATTCACCCCTCCACTTT
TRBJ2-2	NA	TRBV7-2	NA	CASSEDRLTGELFF	TGTGCCAGCAGCGAGGACAGACTCACCGGGGAGCTGTTTTTT
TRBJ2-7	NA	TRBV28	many	CASSFSGSSYEQYF	TGTGCCAGCAGTTTTTCTGGGAGCTCCTACGAGCAGTACTTC
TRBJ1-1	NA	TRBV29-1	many	CSVAPTRGAEAFF	TGCAGCGTTGCGCCGACAAGGGGAGCTGAAGCTTTCTTT
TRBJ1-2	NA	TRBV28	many	CASSLMGENYGYTF	TGTGCCAGCAGTTTAATGGGGGAAAACTATGGCTACACCTTC
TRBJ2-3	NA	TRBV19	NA	CASQDGNTDTQYF	TGTGCCAGTCAGGACGGAAACACAGATACGCAGTATTTT
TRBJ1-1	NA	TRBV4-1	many	CASSLGPQEGTEAFF	TGCGCCAGCAGCCTGGGACCACAGGAAGGCACTGAAGCTTTCTTT
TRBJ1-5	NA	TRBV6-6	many	CASTSVGTLNQPQHF	TGTGCCAGCACGTCGGTTGGGACACTGAATCAGCCCCAGCATTTT
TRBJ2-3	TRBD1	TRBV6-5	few	CASLGKGANTQYF	TGTGCCAGCCTGGGGAAGGGGGCGAATACGCAGTATTTT
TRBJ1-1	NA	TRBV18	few	CASSPSSTMNTEAFF	TGTGCCAGCTCACCATCCTCCACCATGAACACTGAAGCTTTCTTT
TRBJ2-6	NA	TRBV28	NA	CAVALGANVLTF	TGTGCCGTAGCTCTGGGGGCCAACGTCCTGACTTTC
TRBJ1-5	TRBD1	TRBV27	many	CASRTGGGGNQPQHF	TGTGCCAGCAGGACAGGGGGCGGGGGCAATCAGCCCCAGCATTTT